This is a list of T cell receptor beta chains from one sample in a study of blood T cell repertoires in COVID-19. TCRdb keeps only in-frame clones here, not all; method: immunoSEQ multiplex PCR. This table holds 80,000 to 95,000 clones, about 85% found once. The sample was peripheral blood. The receptors here all came from a man older than 75 with acute or convalescent COVID-19. CDR3s include the opening cysteine and the closing phenylalanine or tryptophan. A D gene is named only where the DNA matches it firmly. Size is stated for part of the rows, as once, few or many counts, or as a class when the clone is expanded.

abundance: few
j_gene: TRBJ1-1
d_gene: .
v_gene: TRBV29-1
CDR3nt: TGCAGCGTTGATAGGCAGGGAATAGCTTTCTTT
CDR3aa: CSVDRQGIAFF

abundance: .
j_gene: TRBJ1-3
d_gene: TRBD1
v_gene: TRBV28
CDR3nt: TGTGCCAGCAGTACGGGACAGGTTTTAGGAAACACCATATATTTT
CDR3aa: CASSTGQVLGNTIYF

abundance: .
j_gene: TRBJ1-5
d_gene: TRBD1
v_gene: TRBV6-5
CDR3nt: TGTGCCAGCAGCAGGGACAGGGCTCAGCCCCAGCATTTT
CDR3aa: CASSRDRAQPQHF

abundance: .
j_gene: TRBJ2-3
d_gene: TRBD2
v_gene: TRBV19
CDR3nt: TGTGCCAGTATGGCAGGTAGCGGGAGAACCATTAGCACAGATACGCAGTATTTT
CDR3aa: CASMAGSGRTISTDTQYF

abundance: .
j_gene: TRBJ2-1
d_gene: TRBD2
v_gene: TRBV6-2/TRBV6-3
CDR3nt: TGTGCCAGCAGTTACGGACTAGCGGGAGGCAATGAGCAGTTCTTC
CDR3aa: CASSYGLAGGNEQFF

abundance: .
j_gene: TRBJ2-6
d_gene: TRBD1
v_gene: TRBV13
CDR3nt: TGTGCCAGCAGCACGCTCGGGACAGGGGTTATGTTTGGGGCCAACGTCCTGACTTTC
CDR3aa: CASSTLGTGVMFGANVLTF

abundance: .
j_gene: TRBJ2-7
d_gene: .
v_gene: TRBV7-9
CDR3nt: TGTGCCAGCAGCCTAAACAGGGACGAGCAGTACTTC
CDR3aa: CASSLNRDEQYF

abundance: .
j_gene: TRBJ2-1
d_gene: TRBD1
v_gene: TRBV27
CDR3nt: TGTGCCAGCAGCCTCGGACAGGGCCGATACAATGAGCAGTTCTTC
CDR3aa: CASSLGQGRYNEQFF

abundance: .
j_gene: TRBJ2-7
d_gene: TRBD1
v_gene: TRBV6-5
CDR3nt: TGTGCCAGCAGTTACTCTGGGACAGGGGTATACGAGCAGTACTTC
CDR3aa: CASSYSGTGVYEQYF

abundance: .
j_gene: TRBJ1-1
d_gene: TRBD1
v_gene: TRBV24-1
CDR3nt: TGTGCCACCAGTGATTTGGGGGGACAGGAAGCTTTCTTT
CDR3aa: CATSDLGGQEAFF

abundance: few
j_gene: TRBJ2-1
d_gene: TRBD2
v_gene: TRBV28
CDR3nt: TGTGCCACCCAATGGGGAGGGCCGCTAAACAATGAGCAGTTCTTC
CDR3aa: CATQWGGPLNNEQFF

abundance: .
j_gene: TRBJ2-7
d_gene: .
v_gene: TRBV9
CDR3nt: TGTGCCAGCACCCCTGGAGACCTGACCTACGAGCAGTACTTC
CDR3aa: CASTPGDLTYEQYF

abundance: few
j_gene: TRBJ1-5
d_gene: .
v_gene: TRBV3-1/TRBV3-2
CDR3nt: TGTGCCAGCAGCCAAGATCCGGGGGTTCAGCCCCAGCATTTT
CDR3aa: CASSQDPGVQPQHF

abundance: .
j_gene: TRBJ1-2
d_gene: .
v_gene: TRBV30
CDR3nt: TGTGCCTGGGGGGTCTTGTCGGGCTATGGCTACACCTTC
CDR3aa: CAWGVLSGYGYTF

abundance: once
j_gene: TRBJ1-1
d_gene: TRBD1
v_gene: TRBV28
CDR3nt: TGTGCCAGTCTAGGGGGCAGGGGAGTGGGTGAAGCTTTCTTT
CDR3aa: CASLGGRGVGEAFF

abundance: .
j_gene: TRBJ2-1
d_gene: TRBD2
v_gene: TRBV2
CDR3nt: TGTGCCAGCAGAGGGACTAGCGGGAGGGCCTACAATGAGCAGTTCTTC
CDR3aa: CASRGTSGRAYNEQFF

abundance: .
j_gene: TRBJ2-7
d_gene: TRBD2
v_gene: TRBV28
CDR3nt: TGTGCCAGCAGTTTATACGGACTAGCGGGAGAGTTCTATGAGCAGTACTTC
CDR3aa: CASSLYGLAGEFYEQYF

abundance: .
j_gene: TRBJ1-4
d_gene: .
v_gene: TRBV4-1
CDR3nt: TGCGCCAGCAGCCAAGCTAAAGAGACAGTTAATGAAAAACTGTTTTTT
CDR3aa: CASSQAKETVNEKLFF

abundance: few
j_gene: TRBJ2-7
d_gene: TRBD1
v_gene: TRBV2
CDR3nt: TGTGCCAGCAGTGTTGATGACAGGGGGCTTAACGAGCAGTACTTC
CDR3aa: CASSVDDRGLNEQYF

abundance: .
j_gene: TRBJ2-5
d_gene: .
v_gene: TRBV27
CDR3nt: TGTGCCAGCAGTACCGTAGGGGGGGGAGAGACCCAGTACTTC
CDR3aa: CASSTVGGGETQYF

abundance: .
j_gene: TRBJ2-2
d_gene: .
v_gene: TRBV11-2
CDR3nt: TGTGCCAGCAGCACGGGACTGACGAACACCGGGGAGCTGTTTTTT
CDR3aa: CASSTGLTNTGELFF

abundance: .
j_gene: TRBJ2-5
d_gene: TRBD1
v_gene: TRBV2
CDR3nt: TGTGCCAGCAGTGGGCAGGGGGCGTGGGAGACCCAGTACTTC
CDR3aa: CASSGQGAWETQYF

abundance: .
j_gene: TRBJ2-1
d_gene: TRBD2
v_gene: TRBV5-1
CDR3nt: TGCGCCAGCAGCCGTACTAGCGGCTACAATGAGCAGTTCTTC
CDR3aa: CASSRTSGYNEQFF

abundance: .
j_gene: TRBJ2-3
d_gene: TRBD2
v_gene: TRBV7-9
CDR3nt: TGTGCCAGCAGCTTAGTGGAGGGAGGGGATACGCAGTATTTT
CDR3aa: CASSLVEGGDTQYF

abundance: .
j_gene: TRBJ2-5
d_gene: TRBD1
v_gene: TRBV10-3
CDR3nt: TGTGCCATCAGTGGGTGGACAGGGGACCAAGGGACCCAGTACTTC
CDR3aa: CAISGWTGDQGTQYF

abundance: .
j_gene: TRBJ1-1
d_gene: TRBD1
v_gene: TRBV7-2
CDR3nt: TGTGCCAGCAGCCGGGACAGCGCCAACACTGAAGCTTTCTTT
CDR3aa: CASSRDSANTEAFF

abundance: .
j_gene: TRBJ2-3
d_gene: TRBD1
v_gene: TRBV25-1
CDR3nt: TGTGCCAGCAGTGCACAGGGGCGCACAGATACGCAGTATTTT
CDR3aa: CASSAQGRTDTQYF

abundance: .
j_gene: TRBJ1-6
d_gene: TRBD1
v_gene: TRBV7-2
CDR3nt: TGTGCCAGCAGCTTCAGACAGGGGGCAGGGTCACCCCTCCACTTT
CDR3aa: CASSFRQGAGSPLHF